This TCR beta chain was sequenced for a study of blood T cell repertoires in COVID-19 (dated by TCRdb to 2018 to 2020). In the study overall: The collaborator samples originated in the United States, Italy and Spain and spanned the acute and convalescent phases of COVID-19. The material from the prospective study consisted of cDNA or gDNA derived from T cells, B-cell-depleted T cells, or PBMCs. The dataset comprised deeply sampled blood TCRbeta repertoires from subjects exposed to, actively infected with, or recovered from COVID-19. The repertoires were made available in a free public database intended to serve as a resource for research on the immune response to SARS-CoV-2. Samples came from the ongoing ImmuneRACE study (first 160 participants) plus 1,254 subjects from 6 global collaborators. A de-identified subject ID, COVID-19 status, age in years and sex were almost always included in the sample metadata. Where HLA class I and class II types were available, the types were taken from metadata supplied by the sample provider, not from assay-based typing.

Each collaborating institution followed its own protocols to collect whole blood in K2EDTA tubes. For TCRbeta analysis, collaborators shipped samples as frozen whole blood, isolated PBMCs, or DNA extracted from either of those sample types. This clone was seen once. There is no known antigen for this receptor. There are no base qualities to consult, and no much larger clone falls within one base. From the cysteine up to the phenylalanine, the CDR3 has a length of 14 residues. Of all the DNA, just the CDR3 is kept, 42 bases in frame from base 1. Germline trimming: 6 bases from V, 1 base from J; junction bases outside gene matches: 3. CDR1 and CDR2, per the germline V gene, are WSHSY and SAAADI. The immunoSEQ Assay, a bias-controlled multiplex PCR, was used to amplify TCRbeta CDR3 regions from genomic DNA. Under the source paper's analysis protocol: The number of nucleated cells in each sample was estimated from the amplification of reference gene primers within the assay. To quantify the absolute abundance of each unique TCRbeta CDR3 rearrangement, sequence reads were collapsed and filtered. For each sample, productive Simpson clonality was calculated as the square root of Simpson's diversity index across productive rearrangements. In TCRdb, the immuneACCESS table is reduced to in-frame sequences with V and J assigned. These tables do not hold every clone; where another copy was compared, an unresolved V gene accounts for under half, and the others remain unexplained. That table gives V, J and clone size, and the DNA gave D and trimming. The sample contains 95,000 to 150,000 clones, less than 75% of them found a single time. The ten largest clonotypes hold around 0.9% of the sample.

Overall study results and their limits: The amount of clinical and demographic metadata varied by source and participant and was provided uncurated.

The sample comprised peripheral blood. The chain is assembled from TRBV10-2 and TRBJ2-7; 10 bases in between match TRBD1. The receptor was derived from a human donor with acute or convalescent COVID-19. The donor label of this sample is uncertain. The DNA is as follows: TGCGCCAGCAGCCGGGACAGGGGTTCCTACGAGCAGTACTTC. Translated, this is CASSRDRGSYEQYF.